This passage covers 22 T cell receptor beta chains from one sample sequenced in a study of read filtering for tumor transcriptome and immune sequencing. This library used around 400 ng RNA and molecular barcoded adaptors spanning alpha/delta and beta/gamma chains. TCRdb itself ran the reads through MiXCR, one entry per CDR3 protein. This table holds more than 35,000 distinct CDR3 sequences, roughly 13% found once. The sample comprised a population of CD138-negative cells sorted from bone marrow. Source of these receptors: a donor at least 40 years old with multiple myeloma.

This clonotype was recorded many times. The chain links TRBV20-1 to TRBJ2-3; 7 positions agree with TRBD2. CDR3 length: 11 residues. CDR1 is DFQATT and CDR2 is SNEGSKA in the germline V gene (reference sequence). Trimming cost V 2 bases and J 8 bases; bases outside gene matches: 1. In DNA form, the CDR3 reads TGCAGTGCTAGATGGGGGGGTACGCAGTATTTT. It translates to CSARWGGTQYF.

The rearrangement links TRBV20-1 to TRBJ2-1, with 9 bases lining up with TRBD1. From germline, CDR1 is DFQATT and CDR2 SNEGSKA (reference sequence). The J segment lost 7 bases and the V segment lost 1 base, leaving 8 bases of the junction unmatched. This CDR3 region has 15 residues. DNA of the CDR3: TGCAGTGCTAGAGGGTACACAGGGGGCTATAATGAGCAGTTCTTC. Residues: CSARGYTGGYNEQFF.

Notes on this clonotype: This may stem from a read error, because a much larger clone lies one nucleotide away. This is likely a read error, given that the CDR3 carries no conserved phenylalanine or tryptophan at its end. The chain has TRBV12-3 or TRBV12-4 and TRBJ1-1; the match to TRBD1 covers 8 bases. This CDR3 has 13 residues. The V gene end was trimmed by 4 bases and the J gene end by 3 bases; junction bases not matched to a gene: 1. DNA for the CDR3: TGTGCCAGCAGTTCAGGGGGCGACACTGAAGCTTTCTGT. Translation: CASSSGGDTEAFC.

With regard to this clonotype: One base away lies a much larger clone, so this may be a sequencing read error. This chain links TRBV2 with TRBJ1-5, with D unresolved. Germline V gene sequence: CDR1 SNHLY, CDR2 FYNNEI. This CDR3 has 13 residues. The DNA of the CDR3 is TGTGCCAGCGGTGACGGACGGAATCAGCCCCAGCATTTT. It translates to CASGDGRNQPQHF.

This clonotype was seen repeatedly, ten times or more. The J gene is TRBJ1-1, the V gene TRBV12-3 or TRBV12-4, with D perhaps matching TRBD1 (6 bases). Trimming removed 5 bases at V and 0 bases at J, with 10 bases between. This CDR3 is 14 amino acids long. This CDR3 is CASSLDSLNTEAFF. As DNA, the CDR3 is TGTGCCAGCAGTCTGGACAGTTTGAACACTGAAGCTTTCTTT.

This clonotype came up many times. J is TRBJ2-2 and V is TRBV7-6; 8 bases match TRBD1. The CDR3 extends over 13 amino acids. CDR1 is SGHVS, CDR2 FNYEAQ, per germline. V shed 5 bases, J shed 8 bases, and the junction held 4 bases outside the gene matches. The chain's CDR3 is CASSDQGAGELFF. In nucleotides, the CDR3 is TGTGCCAGCAGCGACCAGGGGGCGGGGGAGCTGTTTTTT.

The table lists this clonotype with many counts. The J gene is TRBJ2-5, the V gene TRBV29-1; no definite D call. This CDR3 comprises 12 residues. The V gene lost 4 bases and the J gene lost 3 bases, with 9 bases spanning the gap. Germline V CDR1 and CDR2: SQVTM, ANQGSEA. The CDR3 DNA follows: TGCAGCGTTGGACTGTATGAAGAGACCCAGTACTTC. This sequence encodes CSVGLYEETQYF.

This clonotype was seen ten or more times. The V call is TRBV20-1, the J call TRBJ2-7; 8 bases agree with TRBD1. Germline V gives CDR1 DFQATT, CDR2 SNEGSKA (reference sequence). CDR3 length equals 13 residues. V lost 6 bases and J lost 3; bases outside the gene matches: 7. The CDR3 region is CSAPGQVIYEQYF. The CDR3 coding sequence is TGCAGTGCGCCGGGACAGGTTATCTACGAGCAGTACTTC.

This clonotype came up many times. The CDR3 nucleotides are TGTGCCAGCAGCTTAGGTTTGGGTTCGGATACGCAGTATTTT. Translation gives CASSLGLGSDTQYF. The rearrangement links TRBV7-3 to TRBJ2-3; D unclear. The V gene lost 2 bases and the J gene lost 6 bases, with 12 bases spanning the gap. There are 14 residues in the CDR3. Germline values: CDR1 SGHTA, CDR2 FQGTGA.

This clonotype was seen ten or more times. J is TRBJ2-7 and V is TRBV2; D possibly corresponds to TRBD1 (6 bases). The length of the CDR3 is 13 residues. Trimming stripped 8 bases from V and 1 base from J, with 12 bases between. Germline values: CDR1 SNHLY, CDR2 FYNNEI. This CDR3 reads CASRRQVSYEQYF. CDR3 coding DNA: TGTGCCAGCCGCAGACAGGTGTCCTACGAGCAGTACTTC.

This clonotype was detected many times. The chain is built from TRBV3-1 and TRBJ2-5; 9 bases agree with TRBD1. Germline-derived CDR1 and CDR2 are LGHDT and YNNKEL (reference sequence). After removal of 0 bases from V and 4 bases from J, the junction contained 18 bases not matched to a gene. This CDR3 has 20 amino acids. The CDR3 DNA sequence: TGTGCCAGCAGCCAAGAAGTTTCCGGGACAGGGACACCCTCGGGAGAGACCCAGTACTTC. Protein sequence: CASSQEVSGTGTPSGETQYF.

This clonotype occurred many times. CDR3 residues: CASRSGTSAIQQYF. In nucleotides, the CDR3 is TGTGCCAGCAGGTCCGGGACTAGCGCCATACAGCAGTACTTC. J is TRBJ2-7 and V is TRBV2, with 10 positions matching TRBD2. From germline, CDR1 is SNHLY and CDR2 FYNNEI. This CDR3 region has 14 residues. J gave up 8 bases and V 6 bases, and 10 bases lay outside the gene matches.

Concerning this clonotype: A read error is likely, as this CDR3 ends without the conserved phenylalanine or tryptophan. The chain couples TRBV28 to TRBJ1-4, with TRBD1 matching over 9 bases. Per germline, CDR1 MDHEN and CDR2 SYDVKM. The CDR3 sequence is 15 residues long. The DNA for the CDR3 is TGTGCCGGCAGTGCGATGACAGGGGGAAATGAAAAACTGTTTTCT. Its protein product is CAGSAMTGGNEKLFS.

This clonotype has a count of ten or more. The chain combines TRBV7-8 with TRBJ2-1, with D hard to call. The CDR3 sequence is 13 residues long. With 7 bases removed from V and 0 bases from J, the gap between germline ends came to 7 bases. CDR1 SGHVS and CDR2 FQNEAQ come from the germline V gene. The DNA for the CDR3 is TGTGCCAGCACCTTGAGCTCCTACAATGAGCAGTTCTTC. Translating gives CASTLSSYNEQFF.

The table lists this clonotype with many counts. This sequence joins TRBV20-1 and TRBJ2-7, with D perhaps matching TRBD1 or TRBD2 (6 bases each). The germline gives CDR1 DFQATT, CDR2 SNEGSKA (reference sequence). CDR3 length equals 13 residues. The CDR3 nucleotides are TGCAGCGTAGGGGGGCAAGGGGTCAGGGAGCAGTACTTC. It codes for CSVGGQGVREQYF.

A note on this clonotype: A much larger clone is a single base away; this may be a read error. CDR3 region: CAIRDGYQETQYF. The CDR3, as DNA: TGTGCCATCCGGGACGGATATCAAGAGACCCAGTACTTC. The rearrangement uses TRBV24-1 and TRBJ2-5; D may be TRBD1 or TRBD2 (5 bases each). The germline V gene encodes CDR1 KGHDR and CDR2 SFDVKD. This CDR3 comprises 13 residues. Deletions cut 11 bases from V and 2 bases from J, with 14 bases between.

On this clonotype: This sequence is one base from a far larger clone and is likely a read error. This chain links TRBV7-9 with TRBJ2-1; 7 nucleotides agree with TRBD1. The V gene's germline CDR1 is SEHNR and CDR2 FQNEAQ (reference sequence). The V and J ends lost 5 bases and 7 bases, in that order; junction bases with no gene match: 14. This CDR3 has 16 residues. This CDR3 reads CASSLFPGQPGNEQFF. CDR3 DNA: TGTGCCAGCAGCCTTTTCCCGGGACAGCCTGGGAATGAGCAGTTCTTC.

The V and J genes are TRBV18 and TRBJ2-7; D unclear. Germline-derived CDR1 and CDR2 are KGHSH and LQKENI. V lost 2 bases and J lost 0, with 8 bases in between. The CDR3 extends over 14 amino acids. Here the CDR3 DNA reads TGTGCCAGCTCACCAAGGTCCTACTCCTACGAGCAGTACTTC. It codes for CASSPRSYSYEQYF. Full variable domain (outside the CDR3, taken from reference TRBV18 and TRBJ2-7): NAGVMQNPRHLVRRRGQEARLRCSPMKGHSHVYWYRQLPEEGLKFMVYLQKENIIDESGMPKERFSAEFPKEGPSILRIQQVVRGDSAAYFCASSPRSYSYEQYFGPGTRLTVT.

The chain recombines TRBV7-9 with TRBJ2-1; D not certain. CDR1 is SEHNR, CDR2 FQNEAQ, per germline (reference sequence). The length of the CDR3 is 14 residues. V dropped 5 bases and J dropped 7 bases, with 15 bases sitting between them. CDR3 sequence reads: CASSLSGSINEQFF. In nucleotides, the CDR3 is TGTGCCAGCAGCCTCTCCGGGTCGATTAATGAGCAGTTCTTC.

This clonotype was seen at least ten times. The CDR3 sequence is CASSSGSTGELFF. The CDR3 DNA is TGTGCCAGCAGCTCTGGATCCACCGGGGAGCTGTTTTTT. V is TRBV7-2 and J is TRBJ2-2; no definite D call. CDR1 and CDR2 from the germline V gene are SGHTA and FQGNSA. Trimming took 4 bases from V and 4 from J, leaving 7 bases between them. The CDR3 totals 13 residues.

Many counts were recorded for this clonotype. V and J are TRBV29-1 and TRBJ1-1; maybe TRBD1 (5 bases). CDR3 length: 13 residues. The V and J ends lost 7 bases and 1 base respectively, with 13 bases between them. CDR1 is SQVTM and CDR2 is ANQGSEA in the germline V gene. CDR3 loop: CSAQRGTNTEAFF. CDR3 DNA: TGCAGCGCCCAACGGGGGACGAACACTGAAGCTTTCTTT.

This clonotype was observed many times. This chain uses TRBV4-1 with TRBJ2-1; 13 bases align to TRBD2. The CDR3 length is 16 residues. Germline-derived CDR1 and CDR2 are MGHRA and YSYEKL. V was clipped by 2 bases and J by 9 bases; unmatched bases: 7. The CDR3 region has the DNA TGCGCCAGCAGCCAACTGTCCGGACTAGCGGGAGCTGAGCAGTTCTTC. Translation gives CASSQLSGLAGAEQFF.